The 3 T cell receptor beta chains in this list originate from one sample, sequenced in a study of human T cells and chemical hapten exposure. Each CDR3 protein is one row after TCRdb ran MiXCR on the RACE reads. The table has about 140,000 distinct CDR3 sequences, 12% seen once. Time point of the sample: patch test 2, 6 weeks after DPC sensitization. Regarding treatment: therapeutic diphenylcyclopropenone sensitization with weekly scalp DPC. Here the sequenced sample was whole blood, taken in connection with sensitization to the hapten diphenylcyclopropenone (DPC). The receptors were sampled from a woman in her 50s with alopecia areata. Some clones in this sample may be carry-over from other donors' samples.

Only a few counts were recorded for this clonotype. The rearrangement links TRBV30 to TRBJ2-4, with D unclear. Trimming cost V 2 bases and J 4 bases, with 3 bases left between them. Germline values: CDR1 GTSNPN, CDR2 SVGIG (reference sequence). The CDR3 is 11 amino acids. CDR3 loop: CAWSLKNIQYF. The CDR3 DNA is TGTGCCTGGAGTCTAAAAAACATTCAGTACTTC.

This clonotype showed up just a few times. The chain couples TRBV4-3 to TRBJ2-7, with a weak D call TRBD2 (6 bases). The CDR3 consists of 16 residues. V was cut by 1 base and J by 1 base, with 14 bases left in between. In germline, CDR1 is LGHNA, CDR2 YSLEER. The CDR3 protein is CASSQGAGGTSYEQYF. The DNA for the CDR3 is TGCGCCAGCAGCCAAGGGGCTGGCGGGACTTCCTACGAGCAGTACTTC.

This clonotype was seen more than once but under ten times. The chain carries TRBV5-1 and TRBJ2-3; 9 bases are shared with TRBD2. V was clipped by 2 bases and J by 6 bases; unmatched bases: 13. Germline V gives CDR1 SGHRS, CDR2 YFSETQ. The CDR3 covers 17 residues. For the CDR3, the DNA is TGCGCCAGCAGCTTAGATACTAGCGGGCCCCTAGGGGATACGCAGTATTTT. Its protein product is CASSLDTSGPLGDTQYF.